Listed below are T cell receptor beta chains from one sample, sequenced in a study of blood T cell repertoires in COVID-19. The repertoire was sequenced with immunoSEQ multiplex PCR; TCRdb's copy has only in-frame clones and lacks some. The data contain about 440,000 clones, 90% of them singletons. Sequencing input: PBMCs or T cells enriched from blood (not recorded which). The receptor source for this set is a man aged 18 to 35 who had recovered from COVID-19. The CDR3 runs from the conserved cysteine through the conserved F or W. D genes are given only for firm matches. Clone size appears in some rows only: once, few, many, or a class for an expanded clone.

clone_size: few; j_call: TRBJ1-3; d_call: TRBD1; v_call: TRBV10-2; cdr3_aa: CASQRGLLSSGNTIYF; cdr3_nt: TGCGCCAGCCAGAGGGGGCTCCTAAGCTCTGGAAACACCATATATTTT
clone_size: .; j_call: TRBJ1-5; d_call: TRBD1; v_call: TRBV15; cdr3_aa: CATSRRTGGYQPQHF; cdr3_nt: TGTGCCACCAGCAGAAGGACAGGGGGCTATCAGCCCCAGCATTTT
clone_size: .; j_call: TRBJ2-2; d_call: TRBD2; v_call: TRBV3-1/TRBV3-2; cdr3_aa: CASSQDLGLAGERTGELFF; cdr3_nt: TGTGCCAGCAGCCAAGATTTGGGACTAGCGGGAGAAAGGACCGGGGAGCTGTTTTTT
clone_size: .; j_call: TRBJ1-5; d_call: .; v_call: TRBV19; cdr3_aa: CASTRTGLPSNQPQHF; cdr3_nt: TGTGCCAGTACCCGAACGGGATTACCTAGCAATCAGCCCCAGCATTTT
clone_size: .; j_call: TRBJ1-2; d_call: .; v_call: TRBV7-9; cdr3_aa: CASSTELGANYGYTF; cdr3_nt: TGTGCCAGCAGCACAGAGCTCGGGGCTAACTATGGCTACACCTTC
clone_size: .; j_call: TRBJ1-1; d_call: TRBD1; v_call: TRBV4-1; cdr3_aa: CASSQADRSFDTEAFF; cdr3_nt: TGCGCCAGCAGCCAAGCGGACAGGTCGTTTGACACTGAAGCTTTCTTT
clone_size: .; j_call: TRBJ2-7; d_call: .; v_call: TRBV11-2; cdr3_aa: CASSLSGFGSGTPYEQYF; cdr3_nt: TGTGCCAGCAGCTTAAGTGGTTTTGGGTCCGGGACACCATACGAGCAGTACTTC
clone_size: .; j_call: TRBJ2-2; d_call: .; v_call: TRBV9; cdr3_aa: CASSVDSFTGELFF; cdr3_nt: TGTGCCAGCAGCGTGGACAGTTTCACCGGGGAGCTGTTTTTT
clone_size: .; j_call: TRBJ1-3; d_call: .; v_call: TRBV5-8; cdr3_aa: CASSGTPSGNTIYF; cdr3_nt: TGTGCCAGCAGCGGGACACCCTCTGGAAACACCATATATTTT
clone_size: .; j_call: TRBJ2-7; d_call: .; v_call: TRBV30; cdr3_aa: CAWSLVHGYEQYF; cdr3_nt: TGTGCCTGGAGTCTAGTACATGGCTACGAGCAGTACTTC
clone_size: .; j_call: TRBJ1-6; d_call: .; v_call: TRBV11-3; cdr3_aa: CASSLRRQGVSPLHF; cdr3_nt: TGTGCCAGCAGCTTGAGGCGGCAGGGCGTTTCACCCCTCCACTTT
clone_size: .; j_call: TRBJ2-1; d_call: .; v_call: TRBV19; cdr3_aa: CASSSRRGTYNEQFF; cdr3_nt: TGTGCCAGTAGTTCCCGCCGGGGAACCTACAATGAGCAGTTCTTC
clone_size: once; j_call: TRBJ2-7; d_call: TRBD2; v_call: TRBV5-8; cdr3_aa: CASSLWGAGHYEQYF; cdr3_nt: TGTGCCAGCAGCTTGTGGGGAGCGGGGCACTACGAGCAGTACTTC
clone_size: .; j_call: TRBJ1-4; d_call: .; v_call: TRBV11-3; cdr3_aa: CASSQGQTLNEKLFF; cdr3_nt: TGTGCCAGCAGCCAAGGACAGACCTTAAATGAAAAACTGTTTTTT
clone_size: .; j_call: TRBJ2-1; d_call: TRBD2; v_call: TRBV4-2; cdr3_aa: CASSPELAGHYNEQFF; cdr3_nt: TGTGCCAGCAGCCCAGAACTAGCGGGGCACTACAATGAGCAGTTCTTC
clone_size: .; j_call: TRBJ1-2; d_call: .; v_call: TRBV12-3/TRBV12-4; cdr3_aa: CATSPRGPYGYTF; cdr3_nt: TGTGCCACCTCCCCCAGGGGTCCCTATGGCTACACCTTC
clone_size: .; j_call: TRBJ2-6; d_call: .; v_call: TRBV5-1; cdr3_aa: CASSLDYSGANVLTF; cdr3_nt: TGCGCCAGCAGCTTGGATTACTCTGGGGCCAACGTCCTGACTTTC
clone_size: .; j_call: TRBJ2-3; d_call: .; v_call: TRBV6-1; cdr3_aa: CASSEVGGSGSTDTQYF; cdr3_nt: TGTGCCAGCAGTGAAGTAGGGGGTAGCGGGAGCACAGATACGCAGTATTTT
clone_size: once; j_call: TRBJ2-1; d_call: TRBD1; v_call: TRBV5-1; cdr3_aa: CASSLQGVRYNEQFF; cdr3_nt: TGCGCCAGCAGCCTACAGGGGGTCCGATACAATGAGCAGTTCTTC
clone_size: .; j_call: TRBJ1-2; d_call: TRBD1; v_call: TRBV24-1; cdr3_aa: CATSDSIRTGGHYGYTF; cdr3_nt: TGTGCCACCAGTGACTCGATTCGGACAGGGGGGCACTATGGCTACACCTTC
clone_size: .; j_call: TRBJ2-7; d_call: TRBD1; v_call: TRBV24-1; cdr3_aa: CATSDGQGPFEQYF; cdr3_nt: TGTGCCACCAGTGATGGACAGGGACCTTTTGAGCAGTACTTC
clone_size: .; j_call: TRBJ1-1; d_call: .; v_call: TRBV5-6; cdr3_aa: CASRESGGTTEAFF; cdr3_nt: TGTGCCAGCAGGGAAAGTGGGGGGACCACTGAAGCTTTCTTT
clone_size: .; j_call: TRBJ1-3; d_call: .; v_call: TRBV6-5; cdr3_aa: CASRIRGAGNTIYF; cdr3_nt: TGTGCCAGCAGAATCCGGGGTGCTGGAAACACCATATATTTT
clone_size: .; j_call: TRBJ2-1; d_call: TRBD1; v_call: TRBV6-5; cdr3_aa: CASSLEGAPYNEQFF; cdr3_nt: TGTGCCAGCAGTTTAGAGGGGGCCCCTTACAATGAGCAGTTCTTC
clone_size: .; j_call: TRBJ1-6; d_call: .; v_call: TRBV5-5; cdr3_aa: CASSLARVGNSPLHF; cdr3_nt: TGTGCCAGCAGCCTTGCCAGGGTCGGAAATTCACCCCTCCACTTT
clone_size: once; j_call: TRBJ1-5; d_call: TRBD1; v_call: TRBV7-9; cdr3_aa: CASSLGRGQGAGNQPQHF; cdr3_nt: TGTGCCAGCAGCTTAGGTCGTGGGCAGGGGGCGGGCAATCAGCCCCAGCATTTT
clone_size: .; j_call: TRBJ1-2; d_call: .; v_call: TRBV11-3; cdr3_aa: CASSSGAGGDYGYTF; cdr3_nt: TGTGCCAGCAGCTCGGGTGCAGGAGGAGACTATGGCTACACCTTC
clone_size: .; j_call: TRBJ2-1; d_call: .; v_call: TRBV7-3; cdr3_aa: CASSPSSSSSYNEQFF; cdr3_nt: TGTGCCAGCAGCCCCTCATCTTCCAGCTCCTACAATGAGCAGTTCTTC
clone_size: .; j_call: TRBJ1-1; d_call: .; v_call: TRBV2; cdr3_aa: CASSEMVRTKLTF; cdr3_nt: TGTGCCAGCAGTGAAATGGTCAGGACAAAATTGACCTTT
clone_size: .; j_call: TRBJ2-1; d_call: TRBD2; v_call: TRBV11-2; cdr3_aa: CASSPRTSGRKNEQFF; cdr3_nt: TGTGCCAGCAGCCCCCGGACTAGCGGGAGAAAAAATGAGCAGTTCTTC
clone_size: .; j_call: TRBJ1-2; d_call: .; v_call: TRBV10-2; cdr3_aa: CASMTGFEGYTF; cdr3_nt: TGCGCCAGCATGACGGGGTTTGAGGGCTACACCTTC
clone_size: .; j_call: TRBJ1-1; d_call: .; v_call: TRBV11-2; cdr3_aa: CASSLEGMDSNF; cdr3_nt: TGTGCCAGCAGCTTAGAGGGGATGGACTCCAATTTT
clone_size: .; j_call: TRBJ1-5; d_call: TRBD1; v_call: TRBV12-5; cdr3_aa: CASGLGTGGNQPQHF; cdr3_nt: TGTGCTAGTGGTTTGGGGACAGGGGGCAATCAGCCCCAGCATTTT
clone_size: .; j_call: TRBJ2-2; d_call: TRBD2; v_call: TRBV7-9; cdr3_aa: CASSSGLAGTGELFF; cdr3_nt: TGTGCCAGCAGCTCGGGACTAGCGGGCACCGGGGAGCTGTTTTTT
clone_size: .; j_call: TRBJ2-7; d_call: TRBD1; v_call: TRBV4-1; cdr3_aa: CASSPGQTYYEQYF; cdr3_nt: TGCGCCAGCAGCCCGGGACAGACCTACTACGAGCAGTACTTC